This is a list of T cell receptor beta chains from one sample in a study of T cell changes during pregnancy in multiple sclerosis. Clones were sequenced by immunoSEQ multiplex PCR, and TCRdb holds only the in-frame ones, with some missing. This table holds under 25,000 clones, approximately 86% found once. The sequencing here drew on CD8+ T cells from peripheral blood mononuclear cells, taken in the first trimester of pregnancy. Receptor source: a female donor in good health, enrolled as a control in a pregnancy study. Each CDR3 is given with its conserved first and last residue. D genes are given only for firm matches. Clone size is shown for a subset of rows, as once, few, many or a class of expanded clone.

v_call: TRBV6-5
d_call: TRBD1
clone_size: -
j_call: TRBJ2-3
cdr3_aa: CASSTRDRVADTQYF
cdr3_nt: TGTGCCAGCAGTACACGGGACAGGGTGGCAGATACGCAGTATTTT

v_call: TRBV7-3
d_call: TRBD1
clone_size: -
j_call: TRBJ2-7
cdr3_aa: CASSLNPGQGKYEQYF
cdr3_nt: TGTGCCAGCAGCCTGAATCCGGGACAGGGGAAATACGAGCAGTACTTC

v_call: TRBV28
d_call: -
clone_size: -
j_call: TRBJ1-5
cdr3_aa: CASSYLQGGQPQHF
cdr3_nt: TGTGCCAGCAGTTATCTACAGGGTGGTCAGCCCCAGCATTTT

v_call: TRBV5-4
d_call: -
clone_size: -
j_call: TRBJ2-2
cdr3_aa: CASSRGGQNTGELFF
cdr3_nt: TGTGCCAGCAGCAGAGGGGGACAGAACACCGGGGAGCTGTTTTTT

v_call: TRBV5-1
d_call: -
clone_size: -
j_call: TRBJ2-2
cdr3_aa: CASGQWGGQVITGELFF
cdr3_nt: TGCGCCAGCGGACAATGGGGGGGACAGGTGATCACCGGGGAGCTGTTTTTT

v_call: TRBV13
d_call: -
clone_size: once
j_call: TRBJ2-7
cdr3_aa: CASSLGGARFPTYEQYF
cdr3_nt: TGTGCCAGCAGCTTAGGTGGGGCTCGATTTCCCACCTACGAGCAGTACTTC

v_call: TRBV7-2
d_call: TRBD2
clone_size: -
j_call: TRBJ2-1
cdr3_aa: CASSLSGRRDEQFF
cdr3_nt: TGTGCCAGCAGCTTGAGCGGGAGGCGGGATGAGCAGTTCTTC

v_call: TRBV19
d_call: TRBD2
clone_size: medium-sized
j_call: TRBJ2-7
cdr3_aa: CASSIGSGAYEQYF
cdr3_nt: TGTGCCAGTAGTATCGGTAGCGGGGCCTACGAGCAGTACTTC

v_call: TRBV4-2
d_call: -
clone_size: -
j_call: TRBJ1-6
cdr3_aa: CASSQGGDSPLHF
cdr3_nt: TGTGCCAGCAGCCAAGGGGGAGATTCACCCCTCCACTTT

v_call: TRBV4-1
d_call: TRBD2
clone_size: -
j_call: TRBJ2-1
cdr3_aa: CASSQVLAGWQFF
cdr3_nt: TGCGCCAGCAGCCAAGTTCTAGCGGGTTGGCAGTTCTTC

v_call: TRBV5-1
d_call: TRBD2
clone_size: few
j_call: TRBJ2-7
cdr3_aa: CASSLAVAGGTNEQYF
cdr3_nt: TGCGCCAGCAGCTTGGCTGTAGCGGGGGGAACAAACGAGCAGTACTTC

v_call: TRBV10-3
d_call: -
clone_size: -
j_call: TRBJ1-2
cdr3_aa: CAIATEGGHYSYTF
cdr3_nt: TGTGCCATCGCCACCGAGGGGGGGCATTATAGCTACACCTTC

v_call: TRBV5-6
d_call: -
clone_size: -
j_call: TRBJ2-6
cdr3_aa: CASSSGTGANVLTF
cdr3_nt: TGTGCCAGCAGCTCGGGGACTGGGGCCAACGTCCTGACTTTC

v_call: TRBV6-4
d_call: TRBD2
clone_size: -
j_call: TRBJ2-3
cdr3_aa: CASGRDSTDTQYF
cdr3_nt: TGTGCCAGCGGGAGGGATAGCACAGATACGCAGTATTTT

v_call: TRBV10-1
d_call: TRBD1
clone_size: -
j_call: TRBJ2-7
cdr3_aa: CASSERDRAYEQYF
cdr3_nt: TGCGCCAGCAGTGAGCGGGACAGGGCGTACGAGCAGTACTTC

v_call: TRBV7-9
d_call: -
clone_size: -
j_call: TRBJ2-2
cdr3_aa: CASSLVANTGELFF
cdr3_nt: TGTGCCAGCAGCCTAGTAGCGAACACCGGGGAGCTGTTTTTT

v_call: TRBV4-1
d_call: TRBD1
clone_size: -
j_call: TRBJ1-1
cdr3_aa: CASSQGQGSGTEAFF
cdr3_nt: TGCGCCAGCAGCCAGGGACAGGGGTCGGGCACTGAAGCTTTCTTT

v_call: TRBV29-1
d_call: -
clone_size: -
j_call: TRBJ2-2
cdr3_aa: CSVGEAGELFF
cdr3_nt: TGCAGCGTCGGGGAGGCCGGGGAGCTGTTTTTT

v_call: TRBV25-1
d_call: TRBD1
clone_size: -
j_call: TRBJ2-3
cdr3_aa: CASGTGASTDTQYF
cdr3_nt: TGTGCCAGCGGGACAGGGGCTAGCACAGATACGCAGTATTTT

v_call: TRBV23-1
d_call: -
clone_size: -
j_call: TRBJ2-5
cdr3_aa: CASSQCCGVETQYF
cdr3_nt: TGCGCCAGCAGTCAATGTTGCGGGGTGGAGACCCAGTACTTC

v_call: TRBV9
d_call: TRBD2
clone_size: -
j_call: TRBJ2-7
cdr3_aa: CASSSGSPLEQYF
cdr3_nt: TGTGCCAGCTCAAGCGGGAGCCCCCTCGAGCAGTACTTC

v_call: TRBV19
d_call: TRBD1
clone_size: -
j_call: TRBJ2-1
cdr3_aa: CASSPRDREIEQQFF
cdr3_nt: TGTGCCAGTAGTCCCCGGGACAGGGAGATTGAGCAGCAGTTCTTC

v_call: TRBV4-2
d_call: TRBD2
clone_size: -
j_call: TRBJ2-2
cdr3_aa: CASSPLAGGWGTGELFF
cdr3_nt: TGTGCCAGCAGCCCATTAGCGGGAGGGTGGGGAACCGGGGAGCTGTTTTTT

v_call: TRBV5-1
d_call: -
clone_size: once
j_call: TRBJ2-7
cdr3_aa: CASSLGWGPTYEQYF
cdr3_nt: TGCGCCAGCAGCTTGGGTTGGGGCCCCACCTACGAGCAGTACTTC

v_call: TRBV27
d_call: TRBD1
clone_size: once
j_call: TRBJ1-1
cdr3_aa: CASSPKGRGDTEAFF
cdr3_nt: TGTGCCAGCAGTCCCAAGGGCAGGGGGGACACTGAAGCTTTCTTT

v_call: TRBV27
d_call: TRBD2
clone_size: once
j_call: TRBJ2-1
cdr3_aa: CASSFTGRALEQFF
cdr3_nt: TGTGCCAGCAGTTTTACCGGGAGGGCCTTAGAGCAGTTCTTC

v_call: TRBV6-1
d_call: -
clone_size: -
j_call: TRBJ2-2
cdr3_aa: CASSEWTANTGELFF
cdr3_nt: TGTGCCAGCAGTGAATGGACAGCCAACACCGGGGAGCTGTTTTTT

v_call: TRBV4-3
d_call: -
clone_size: -
j_call: TRBJ2-2
cdr3_aa: CASSQAVTGELFF
cdr3_nt: TGCGCCAGCAGTCAGGCTGTCACCGGGGAGCTGTTTTTT

v_call: TRBV4-1
d_call: TRBD2
clone_size: -
j_call: TRBJ2-7
cdr3_aa: CASSLSLTSGRGEQYF
cdr3_nt: TGCGCCAGCAGCTTGAGTCTGACTAGCGGGAGAGGTGAGCAGTACTTC

v_call: TRBV13
d_call: TRBD2
clone_size: -
j_call: TRBJ2-7
cdr3_aa: CASSRGLAPHEQYF
cdr3_nt: TGTGCCAGCAGCCGCGGACTAGCCCCCCACGAGCAGTACTTC

v_call: TRBV11-2
d_call: TRBD1
clone_size: -
j_call: TRBJ2-7
cdr3_aa: CASSLAGTGDNYEQYF
cdr3_nt: TGTGCCAGCAGCTTAGCCGGGACAGGGGATAACTACGAGCAGTACTTC

v_call: TRBV6-1
d_call: TRBD1
clone_size: few
j_call: TRBJ1-5
cdr3_aa: CASSEGTGGVQPQHF
cdr3_nt: TGTGCCAGCAGTGAAGGGACAGGGGGCGTTCAGCCCCAGCATTTT

v_call: TRBV27
d_call: -
clone_size: -
j_call: TRBJ1-1
cdr3_aa: CASSWLDMTEAFF
cdr3_nt: TGTGCCAGCAGTTGGCTTGATATGACTGAAGCTTTCTTT

v_call: TRBV5-1
d_call: -
clone_size: -
j_call: TRBJ1-2
cdr3_aa: CASSLGGSFYGYTF
cdr3_nt: TGCGCCAGCAGCTTAGGGGGTTCGTTCTATGGCTACACCTTC

v_call: TRBV27
d_call: TRBD1
clone_size: -
j_call: TRBJ2-1
cdr3_aa: CASSFLPTGGEQFF
cdr3_nt: TGTGCCAGCAGTTTCCTCCCAACAGGGGGTGAGCAGTTCTTC

v_call: TRBV13
d_call: -
clone_size: -
j_call: TRBJ2-4
cdr3_aa: CASSLAGDEGLAKNIQYF
cdr3_nt: TGTGCCAGCAGCTTAGCGGGGGACGAGGGGCTGGCCAAAAACATTCAGTACTTC

v_call: TRBV7-8
d_call: TRBD2
clone_size: -
j_call: TRBJ2-7
cdr3_aa: CASSLASGTTYEQYF
cdr3_nt: TGTGCCAGCAGCTTAGCTAGCGGGACAACCTACGAGCAGTACTTC

v_call: TRBV11-2
d_call: TRBD2
clone_size: -
j_call: TRBJ2-3
cdr3_aa: CASSLVAGAHTDTQYF
cdr3_nt: TGTGCCAGCAGCTTAGTAGCGGGGGCCCACACAGATACGCAGTATTTT

v_call: TRBV27
d_call: -
clone_size: -
j_call: TRBJ1-2
cdr3_aa: CASRTPAGYTF
cdr3_nt: TGTGCCAGCAGGACTCCAGCGGGCTACACCTTC

v_call: TRBV7-9
d_call: TRBD1
clone_size: -
j_call: TRBJ2-7
cdr3_aa: CASSGGQGALPGYEQYF
cdr3_nt: TGTGCCAGCAGCGGGGGACAGGGGGCCCTTCCAGGTTACGAGCAGTACTTC

v_call: TRBV29-1
d_call: TRBD1
clone_size: -
j_call: TRBJ1-2
cdr3_aa: CSARTGKGYTF
cdr3_nt: TGCAGCGCCCGGACAGGGAAAGGCTACACCTTC

v_call: TRBV6-1
d_call: TRBD1
clone_size: -
j_call: TRBJ1-2
cdr3_aa: CASSEAGQGRLGYTF
cdr3_nt: TGTGCCAGCAGTGAAGCCGGACAGGGGCGACTTGGCTACACCTTC

v_call: TRBV6-1
d_call: -
clone_size: -
j_call: TRBJ1-6
cdr3_aa: CASSEPMDSYNSPLHF
cdr3_nt: TGTGCCAGCAGTGAACCCATGGACAGCTATAATTCACCCCTCCACTTT

v_call: TRBV7-2
d_call: TRBD1
clone_size: -
j_call: TRBJ1-1
cdr3_aa: CASSQQGSYTEAFF
cdr3_nt: TGTGCCAGCAGCCAACAGGGGTCGTACACTGAAGCTTTCTTT

v_call: TRBV6-4
d_call: TRBD2
clone_size: few
j_call: TRBJ2-1
cdr3_aa: CASSDSAAGGGNEQFF
cdr3_nt: TGTGCCAGCAGTGACTCCGCAGCGGGGGGGGGCAATGAGCAGTTCTTC

v_call: TRBV27
d_call: -
clone_size: -
j_call: TRBJ2-5
cdr3_aa: CASSLGTYETQYF
cdr3_nt: TGTGCCAGCAGTCTAGGGACATATGAGACCCAGTACTTC

v_call: TRBV2
d_call: -
clone_size: -
j_call: TRBJ1-1
cdr3_aa: CASKGIGEAFF
cdr3_nt: TGTGCCAGCAAGGGGATAGGGGAAGCTTTCTTT

v_call: TRBV19
d_call: TRBD1
clone_size: few
j_call: TRBJ2-7
cdr3_aa: CASSIGQGSSYEQYF
cdr3_nt: TGTGCCAGTAGCATTGGACAGGGATCGTCCTACGAGCAGTACTTC

v_call: TRBV4-1
d_call: -
clone_size: -
j_call: TRBJ2-7
cdr3_aa: CASSPRDTAYEQYF
cdr3_nt: TGCGCCAGCAGCCCCCGGGACACCGCCTACGAGCAGTACTTC